What follows is one T cell receptor (beta chain) and its context. Generated by immunoSEQ multiplex PCR, the TCRdb table keeps only in-frame clones and is missing some. This table has some 270,000 clones, around 90% appearing once. The sample is drawn from a study of blood T cell repertoires in COVID-19. At the level of the study: T cells, B-cell-depleted T cells, or PBMCs supplied cDNA or gDNA.

Patients in Seattle were enrolled during active infection, then followed longitudinally. The CDR3 contains 15 residues. The germline V gene has CDR1 MNHNY and CDR2 SVGAGI (reference sequence). The germline V and J ends were trimmed by 2 bases and 0 bases, with 10 bases remaining between them. The receptor comes from a woman aged 55-69 years with COVID-19, enrolled during active disease. V usage is TRBV6-6 and J usage is TRBJ1-1, with D unclear. Sequenced material: peripheral blood. Here the CDR3 reads CASSYKAQLNTEAFF. CDR3 DNA: TGTGCCAGCAGTTACAAGGCACAGCTGAACACTGAAGCTTTCTTT.